The sequence of this TCR beta chain was determined in a study of technical replicates of blood from several donors. This table comes from immunoSEQ multiplex PCR, and its TCRdb copy is limited to in-frame clones, with some not included. Here the sample spans more than 65,000 clones, approximately 93% being singletons. This receptor was obtained from a human donor in good health. The sequencing sample was made of T cells isolated from PBMCs.

DNA for the CDR3: TGTGCCTTCTTGGGGGGAACTGAAGCTTTCTTT. It yields the protein CAFLGGTEAFF. The rearrangement joins TRBV30 to TRBJ1-1, with D possibly TRBD1 on 5 matching bases. Germline V gives CDR1 GTSNPN, CDR2 SVGIG (reference sequence). V was cut by 7 bases and J by 5 bases, with 11 bases left in between. The length of the CDR3 is 11 residues.